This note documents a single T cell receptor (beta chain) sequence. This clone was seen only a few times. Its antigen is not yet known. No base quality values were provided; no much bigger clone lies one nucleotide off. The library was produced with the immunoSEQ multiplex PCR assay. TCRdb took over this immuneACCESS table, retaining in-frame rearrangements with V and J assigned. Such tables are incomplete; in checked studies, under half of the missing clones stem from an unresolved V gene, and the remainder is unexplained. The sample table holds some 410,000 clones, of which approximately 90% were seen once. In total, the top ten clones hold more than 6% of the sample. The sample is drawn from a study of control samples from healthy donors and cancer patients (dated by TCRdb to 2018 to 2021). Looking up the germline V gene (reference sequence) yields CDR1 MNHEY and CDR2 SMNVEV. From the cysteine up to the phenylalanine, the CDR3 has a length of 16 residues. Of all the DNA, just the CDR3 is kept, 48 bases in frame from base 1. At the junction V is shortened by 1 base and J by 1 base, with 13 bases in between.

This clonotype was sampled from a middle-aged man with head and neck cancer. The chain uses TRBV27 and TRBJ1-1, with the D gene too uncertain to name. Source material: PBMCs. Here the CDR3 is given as CASSLLPAAPNTEAFF. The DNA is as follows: TGTGCCAGCAGTTTATTACCCGCGGCTCCGAACACTGAAGCTTTCTTT.